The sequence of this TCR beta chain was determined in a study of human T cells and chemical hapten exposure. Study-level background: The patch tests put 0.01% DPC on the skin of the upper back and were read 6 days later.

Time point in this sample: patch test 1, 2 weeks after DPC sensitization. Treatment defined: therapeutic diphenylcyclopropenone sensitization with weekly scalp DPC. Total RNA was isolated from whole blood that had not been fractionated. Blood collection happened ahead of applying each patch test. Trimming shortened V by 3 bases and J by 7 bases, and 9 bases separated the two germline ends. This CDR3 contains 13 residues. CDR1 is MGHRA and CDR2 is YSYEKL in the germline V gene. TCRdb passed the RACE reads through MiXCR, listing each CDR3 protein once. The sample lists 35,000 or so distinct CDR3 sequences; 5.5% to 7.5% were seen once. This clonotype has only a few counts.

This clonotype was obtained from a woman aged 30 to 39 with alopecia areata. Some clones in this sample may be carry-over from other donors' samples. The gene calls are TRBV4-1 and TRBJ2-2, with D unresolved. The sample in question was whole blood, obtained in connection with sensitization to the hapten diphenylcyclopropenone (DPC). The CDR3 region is CASSQALNGELFF. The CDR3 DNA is TGCGCCAGCAGCCAGGCTTTGAACGGGGAGCTGTTTTTT.